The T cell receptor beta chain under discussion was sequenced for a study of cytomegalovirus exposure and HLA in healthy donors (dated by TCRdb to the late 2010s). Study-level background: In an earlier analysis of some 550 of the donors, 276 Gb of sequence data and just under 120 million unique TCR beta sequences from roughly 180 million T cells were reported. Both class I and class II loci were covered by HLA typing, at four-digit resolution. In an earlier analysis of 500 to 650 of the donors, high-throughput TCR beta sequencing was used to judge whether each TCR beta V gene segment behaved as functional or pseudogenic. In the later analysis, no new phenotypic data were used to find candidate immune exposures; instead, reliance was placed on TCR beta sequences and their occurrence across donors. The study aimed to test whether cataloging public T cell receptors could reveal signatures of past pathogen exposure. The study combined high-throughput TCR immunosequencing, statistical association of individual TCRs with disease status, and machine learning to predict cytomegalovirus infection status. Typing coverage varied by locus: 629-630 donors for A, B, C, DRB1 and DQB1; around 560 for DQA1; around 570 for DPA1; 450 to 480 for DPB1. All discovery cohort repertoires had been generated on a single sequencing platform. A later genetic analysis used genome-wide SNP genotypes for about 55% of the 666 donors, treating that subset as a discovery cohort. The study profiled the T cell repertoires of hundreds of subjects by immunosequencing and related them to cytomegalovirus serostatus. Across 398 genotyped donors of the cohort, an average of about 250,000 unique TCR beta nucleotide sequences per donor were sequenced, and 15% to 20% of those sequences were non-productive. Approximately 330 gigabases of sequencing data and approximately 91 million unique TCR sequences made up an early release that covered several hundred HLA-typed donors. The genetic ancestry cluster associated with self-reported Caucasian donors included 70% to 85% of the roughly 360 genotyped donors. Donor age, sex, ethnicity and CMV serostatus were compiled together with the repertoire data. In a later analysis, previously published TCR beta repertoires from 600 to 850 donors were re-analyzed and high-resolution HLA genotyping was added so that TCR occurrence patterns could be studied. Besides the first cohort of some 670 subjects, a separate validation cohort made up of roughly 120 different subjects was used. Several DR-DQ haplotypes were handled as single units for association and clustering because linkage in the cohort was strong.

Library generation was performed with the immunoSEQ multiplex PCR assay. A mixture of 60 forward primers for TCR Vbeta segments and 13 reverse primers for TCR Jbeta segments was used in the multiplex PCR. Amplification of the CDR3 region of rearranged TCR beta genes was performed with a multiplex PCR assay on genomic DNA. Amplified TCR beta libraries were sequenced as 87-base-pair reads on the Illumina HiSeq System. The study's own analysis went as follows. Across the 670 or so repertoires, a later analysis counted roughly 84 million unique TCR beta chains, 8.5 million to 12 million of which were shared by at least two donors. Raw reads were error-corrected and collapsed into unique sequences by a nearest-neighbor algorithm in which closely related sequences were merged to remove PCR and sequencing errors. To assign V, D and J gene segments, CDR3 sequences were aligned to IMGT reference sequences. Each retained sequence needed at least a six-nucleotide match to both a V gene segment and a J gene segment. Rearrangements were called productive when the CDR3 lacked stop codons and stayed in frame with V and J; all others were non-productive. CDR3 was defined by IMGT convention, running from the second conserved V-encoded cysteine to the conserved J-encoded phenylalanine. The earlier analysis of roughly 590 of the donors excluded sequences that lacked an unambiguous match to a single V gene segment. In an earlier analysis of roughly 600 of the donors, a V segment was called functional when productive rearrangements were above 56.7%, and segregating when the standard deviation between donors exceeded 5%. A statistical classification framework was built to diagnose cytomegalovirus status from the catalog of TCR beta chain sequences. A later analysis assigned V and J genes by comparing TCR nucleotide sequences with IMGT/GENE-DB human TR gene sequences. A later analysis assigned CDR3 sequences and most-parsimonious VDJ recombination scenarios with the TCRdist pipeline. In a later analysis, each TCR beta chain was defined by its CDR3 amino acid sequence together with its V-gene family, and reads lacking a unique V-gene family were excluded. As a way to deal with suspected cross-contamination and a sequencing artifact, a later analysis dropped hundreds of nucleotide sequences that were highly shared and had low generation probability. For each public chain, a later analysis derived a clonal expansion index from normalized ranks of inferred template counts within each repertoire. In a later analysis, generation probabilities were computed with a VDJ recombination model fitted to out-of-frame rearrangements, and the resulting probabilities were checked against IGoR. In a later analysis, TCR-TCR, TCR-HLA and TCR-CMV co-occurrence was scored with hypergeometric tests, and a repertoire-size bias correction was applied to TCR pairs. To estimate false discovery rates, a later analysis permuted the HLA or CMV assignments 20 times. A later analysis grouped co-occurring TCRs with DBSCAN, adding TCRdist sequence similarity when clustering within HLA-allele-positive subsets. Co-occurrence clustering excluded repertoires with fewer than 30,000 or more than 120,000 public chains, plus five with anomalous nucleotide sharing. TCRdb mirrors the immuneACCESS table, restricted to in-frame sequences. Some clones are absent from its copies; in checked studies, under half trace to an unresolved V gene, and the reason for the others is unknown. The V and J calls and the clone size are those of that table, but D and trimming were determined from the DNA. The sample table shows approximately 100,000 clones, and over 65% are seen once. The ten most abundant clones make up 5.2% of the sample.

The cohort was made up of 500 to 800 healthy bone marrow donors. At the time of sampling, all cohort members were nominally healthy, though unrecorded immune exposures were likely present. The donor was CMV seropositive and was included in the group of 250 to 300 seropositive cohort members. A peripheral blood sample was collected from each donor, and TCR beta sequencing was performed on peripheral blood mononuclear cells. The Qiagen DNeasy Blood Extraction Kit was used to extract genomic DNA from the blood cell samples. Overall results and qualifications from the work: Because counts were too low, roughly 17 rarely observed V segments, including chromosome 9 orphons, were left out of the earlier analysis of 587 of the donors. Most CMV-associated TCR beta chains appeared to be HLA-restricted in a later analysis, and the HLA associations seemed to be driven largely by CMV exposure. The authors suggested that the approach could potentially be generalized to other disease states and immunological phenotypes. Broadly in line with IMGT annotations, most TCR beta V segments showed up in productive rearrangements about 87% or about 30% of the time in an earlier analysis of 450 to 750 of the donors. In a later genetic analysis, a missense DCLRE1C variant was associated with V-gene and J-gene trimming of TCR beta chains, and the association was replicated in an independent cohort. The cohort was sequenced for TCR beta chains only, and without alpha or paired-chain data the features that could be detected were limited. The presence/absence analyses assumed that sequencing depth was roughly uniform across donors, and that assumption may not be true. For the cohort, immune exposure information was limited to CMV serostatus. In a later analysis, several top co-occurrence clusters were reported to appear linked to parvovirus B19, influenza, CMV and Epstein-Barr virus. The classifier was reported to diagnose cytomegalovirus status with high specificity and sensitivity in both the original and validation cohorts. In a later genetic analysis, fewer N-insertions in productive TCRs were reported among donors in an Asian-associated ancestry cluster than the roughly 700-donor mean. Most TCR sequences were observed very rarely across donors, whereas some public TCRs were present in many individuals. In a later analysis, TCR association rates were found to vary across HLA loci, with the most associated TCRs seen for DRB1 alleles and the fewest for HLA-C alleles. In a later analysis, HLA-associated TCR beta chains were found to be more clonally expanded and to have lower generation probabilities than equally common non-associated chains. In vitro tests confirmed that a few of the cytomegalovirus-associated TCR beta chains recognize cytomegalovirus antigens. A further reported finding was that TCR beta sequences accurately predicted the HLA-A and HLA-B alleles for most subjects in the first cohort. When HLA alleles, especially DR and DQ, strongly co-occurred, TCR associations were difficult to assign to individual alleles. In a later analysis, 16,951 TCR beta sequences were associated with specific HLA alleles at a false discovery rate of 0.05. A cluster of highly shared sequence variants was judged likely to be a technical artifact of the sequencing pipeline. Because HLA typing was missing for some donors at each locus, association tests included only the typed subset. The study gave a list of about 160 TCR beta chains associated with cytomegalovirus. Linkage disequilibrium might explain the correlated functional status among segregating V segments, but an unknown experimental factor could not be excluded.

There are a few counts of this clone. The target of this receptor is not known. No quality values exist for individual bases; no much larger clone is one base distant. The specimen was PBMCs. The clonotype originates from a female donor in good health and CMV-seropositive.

The CDR3 region reads CAWNRGATNSPLHF. The nucleotide sequence is given as TGTGCCTGGAACCGCGGGGCGACTAATTCACCCCTCCACTTT. The V and J genes are TRBV30 and TRBJ1-6; the D gene is possibly TRBD1, with 5 bases matching. From its cysteine to its phenylalanine, the CDR3 spans 14 amino acids. Of all the DNA, just the CDR3 is kept, 42 bases in frame from base 1. Trimming costs V 4 bases and J 6 bases, and their ends lie 13 bases apart. The germline V gene (reference sequence) yields GTSNPN for CDR1 and SVGIG for CDR2. Full variable domain (CDR3 extended with the reference TRBV30 and TRBJ1-6 proteins): SQTIHQWPATLVQPVGSPLSLECTVEGTSNPNLYWYRQAAGRGLQLLFYSVGIGQISSEVPQNLSASRPQDRQFILSSKKLLLSDSGFYLCAWNRGATNSPLHFGNGTRLTVT.